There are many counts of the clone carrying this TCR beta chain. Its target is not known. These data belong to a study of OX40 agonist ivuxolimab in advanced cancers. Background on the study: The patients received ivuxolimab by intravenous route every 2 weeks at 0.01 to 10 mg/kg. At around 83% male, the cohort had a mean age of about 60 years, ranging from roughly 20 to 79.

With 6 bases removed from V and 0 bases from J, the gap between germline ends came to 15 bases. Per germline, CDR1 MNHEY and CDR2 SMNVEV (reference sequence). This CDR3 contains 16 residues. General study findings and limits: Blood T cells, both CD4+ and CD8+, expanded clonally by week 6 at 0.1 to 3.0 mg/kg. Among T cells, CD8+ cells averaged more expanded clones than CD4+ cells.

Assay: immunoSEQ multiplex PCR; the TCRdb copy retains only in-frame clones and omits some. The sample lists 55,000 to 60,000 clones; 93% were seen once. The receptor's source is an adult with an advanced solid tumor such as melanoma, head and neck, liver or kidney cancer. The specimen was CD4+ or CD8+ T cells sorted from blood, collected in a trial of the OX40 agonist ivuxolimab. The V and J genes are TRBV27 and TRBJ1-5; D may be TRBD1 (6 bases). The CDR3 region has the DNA TGTGCCAGCAGGTCCGTGGGGGGCCCTAGCAATCAGCCCCAGCATTTT. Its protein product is CASRSVGGPSNQPQHF.